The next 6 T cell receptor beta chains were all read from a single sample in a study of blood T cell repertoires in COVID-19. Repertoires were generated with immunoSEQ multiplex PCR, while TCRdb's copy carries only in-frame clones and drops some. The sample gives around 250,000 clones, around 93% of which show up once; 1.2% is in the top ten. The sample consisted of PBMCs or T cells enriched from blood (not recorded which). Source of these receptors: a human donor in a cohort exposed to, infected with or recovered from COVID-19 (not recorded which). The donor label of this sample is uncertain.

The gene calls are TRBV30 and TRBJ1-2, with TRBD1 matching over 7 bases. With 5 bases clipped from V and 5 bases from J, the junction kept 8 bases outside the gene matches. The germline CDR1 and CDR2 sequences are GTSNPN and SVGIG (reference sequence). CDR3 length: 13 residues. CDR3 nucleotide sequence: TGTGCCTGGGCCAGGGGGATTTTTTATGGCTACACCTTC. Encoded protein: CAWARGIFYGYTF.

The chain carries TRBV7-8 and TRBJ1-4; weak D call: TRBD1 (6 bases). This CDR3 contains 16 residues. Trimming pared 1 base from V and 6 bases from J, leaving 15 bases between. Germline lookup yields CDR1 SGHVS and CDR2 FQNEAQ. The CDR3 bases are TGTGCCAGCAGCTTAGATTGGATGCGGACAGATGAAAAACTGTTTTTT. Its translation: CASSLDWMRTDEKLFF. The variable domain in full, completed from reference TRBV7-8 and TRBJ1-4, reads GAGVSQSPRYKVAKRGQDVALRCDPISGHVSLFWYQQALGQGPEFLTYFQNEAQLDKSGLPSDRFFAERPEGSVSTLKIQRTQQEDSAVYLCASSLDWMRTDEKLFFGSGTQLSVL.

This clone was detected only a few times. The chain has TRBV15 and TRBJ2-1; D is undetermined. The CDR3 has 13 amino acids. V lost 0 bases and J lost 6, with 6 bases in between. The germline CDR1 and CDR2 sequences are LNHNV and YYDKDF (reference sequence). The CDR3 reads CATSRELGNEQFF. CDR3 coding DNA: TGTGCCACCAGCAGAGAGCTAGGCAATGAGCAGTTCTTC.

The CDR3 loop is CASSQVLGQVCNQPQHF. The CDR3 coding sequence is TGTGCCAGCAGCCAAGTATTGGGTCAGGTATGCAATCAGCCCCAGCATTTT. The chain employs TRBV3-1 (or the pseudogene TRBV3-2) and TRBJ1-5, with D unresolved. Germline lookup yields CDR1 LGHDT and CDR2 YNNKEL (reference sequence). Trimming took off 1 base at V and 2 bases at J, with 15 bases between the two ends. The CDR3 extends over 17 amino acids.

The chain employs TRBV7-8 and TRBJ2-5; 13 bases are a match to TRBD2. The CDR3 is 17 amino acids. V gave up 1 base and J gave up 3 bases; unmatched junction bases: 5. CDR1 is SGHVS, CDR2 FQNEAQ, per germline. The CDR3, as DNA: TGTGCCAGCAGCTTAGTTTGGACTAGCGGGGGAGAAGAGACCCAGTACTTC. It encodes CASSLVWTSGGEETQYF.

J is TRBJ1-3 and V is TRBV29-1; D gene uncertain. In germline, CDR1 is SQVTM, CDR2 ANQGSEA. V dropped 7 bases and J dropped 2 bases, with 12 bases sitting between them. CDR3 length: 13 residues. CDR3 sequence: CSGLDSAGNTIYF. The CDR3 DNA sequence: TGCAGCGGTTTAGATAGTGCTGGAAACACCATATATTTT. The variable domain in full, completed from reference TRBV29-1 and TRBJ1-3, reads SAVISQKPSRDICQRGTSLTIQCQVDSQVTMMFWYRQQPGQSLTLIATANQGSEATYESGFVIDKFPISRPNLTFSTLTVSNMSPEDSSIYLCSGLDSAGNTIYFGEGSWLTVV.